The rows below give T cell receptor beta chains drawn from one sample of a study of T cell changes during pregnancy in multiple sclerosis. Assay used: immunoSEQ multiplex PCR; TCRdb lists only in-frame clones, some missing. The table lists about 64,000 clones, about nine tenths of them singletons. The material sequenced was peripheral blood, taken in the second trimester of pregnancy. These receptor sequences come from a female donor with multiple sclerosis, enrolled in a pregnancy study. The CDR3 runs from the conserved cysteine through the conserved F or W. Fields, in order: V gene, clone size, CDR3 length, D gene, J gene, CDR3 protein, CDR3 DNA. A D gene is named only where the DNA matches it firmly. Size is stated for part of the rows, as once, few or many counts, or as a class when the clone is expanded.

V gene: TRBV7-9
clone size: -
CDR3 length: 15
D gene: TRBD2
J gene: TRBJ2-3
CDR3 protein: CASWDPSGREGAQYF
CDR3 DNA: TGTGCCAGCTGGGATCCTAGCGGGAGGGAAGGGGCGCAGTATTTT

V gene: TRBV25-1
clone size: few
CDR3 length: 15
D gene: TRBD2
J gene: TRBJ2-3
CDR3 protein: CASSVSGPRGDTQYF
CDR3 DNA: TGTGCCAGCAGTGTTAGCGGGCCTAGGGGAGATACGCAGTATTTT

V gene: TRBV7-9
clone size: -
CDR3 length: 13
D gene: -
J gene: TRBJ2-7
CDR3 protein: CASSEGQFYEQYF
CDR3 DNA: TGTGCCAGCAGCGAAGGACAGTTCTACGAGCAGTACTTC

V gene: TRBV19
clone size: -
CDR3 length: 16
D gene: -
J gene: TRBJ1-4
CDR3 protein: CASSKGQGGANEKLFF
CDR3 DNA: TGTGCCAGTAGTAAGGGGCAAGGTGGGGCTAATGAAAAACTGTTTTTT

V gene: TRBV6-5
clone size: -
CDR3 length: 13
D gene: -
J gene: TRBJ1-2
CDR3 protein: CASSSDRNYGYTF
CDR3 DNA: TGTGCCAGCAGTTCTGACAGAAACTATGGCTACACCTTC

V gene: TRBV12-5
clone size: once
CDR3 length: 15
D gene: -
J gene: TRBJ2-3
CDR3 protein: CASGLVLGSTDTQYF
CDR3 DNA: TGTGCTAGTGGTTTGGTACTAGGTAGCACAGATACGCAGTATTTT

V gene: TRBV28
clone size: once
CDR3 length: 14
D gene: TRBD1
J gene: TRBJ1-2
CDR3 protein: CASSLPGTDYGYTF
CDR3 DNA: TGTGCCAGCAGTTTACCGGGGACAGACTATGGCTACACCTTC

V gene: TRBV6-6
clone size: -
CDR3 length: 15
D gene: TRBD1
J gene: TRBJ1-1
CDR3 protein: CASSRQGAPNTEAFF
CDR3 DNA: TGTGCCAGCAGTAGACAGGGGGCGCCGAACACTGAAGCTTTCTTT

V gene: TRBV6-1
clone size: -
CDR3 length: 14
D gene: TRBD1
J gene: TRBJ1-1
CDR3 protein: CASRMTGSGTEAFF
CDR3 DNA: TGTGCCAGCAGAATGACAGGGTCGGGCACTGAAGCTTTCTTT

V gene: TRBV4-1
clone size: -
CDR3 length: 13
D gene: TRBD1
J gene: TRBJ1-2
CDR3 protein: CASSQGQGYGYTF
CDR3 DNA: TGCGCCAGCAGCCAAGGACAGGGATATGGCTACACCTTC

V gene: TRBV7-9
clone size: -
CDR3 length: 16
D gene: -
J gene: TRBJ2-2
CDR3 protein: CASSLSGRGPTGELFF
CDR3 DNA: TGTGCCAGCAGCTTATCTGGCAGGGGCCCCACCGGGGAGCTGTTTTTT

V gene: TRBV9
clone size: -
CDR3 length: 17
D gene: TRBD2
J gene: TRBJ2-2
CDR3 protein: CASSPRGAGMNTGELFF
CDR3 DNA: TGTGCCAGCAGCCCCCGAGGAGCGGGGATGAACACCGGGGAGCTGTTTTTT

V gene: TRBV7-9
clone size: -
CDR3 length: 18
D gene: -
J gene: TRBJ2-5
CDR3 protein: CASSLAVGSREGRETQYF
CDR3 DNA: TGTGCCAGCAGCTTAGCAGTGGGATCGAGGGAAGGGAGGGAGACCCAGTACTTC

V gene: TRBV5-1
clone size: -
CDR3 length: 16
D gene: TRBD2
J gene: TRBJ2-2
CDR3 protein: CASSNSPAGDTGELFF
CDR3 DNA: TGCGCCAGCAGCAACTCGCCAGCGGGGGACACCGGGGAGCTGTTTTTT

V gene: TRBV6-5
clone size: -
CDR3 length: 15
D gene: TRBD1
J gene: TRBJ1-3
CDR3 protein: CASSYSDRVGNTIYF
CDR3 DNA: TGTGCCAGCAGTTATTCCGACAGGGTTGGAAACACCATATATTTT

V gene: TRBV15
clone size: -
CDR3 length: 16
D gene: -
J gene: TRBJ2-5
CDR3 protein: CATSRWYPPTQETQYF
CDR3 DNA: TGTGCCACCAGCAGATGGTACCCTCCTACTCAAGAGACCCAGTACTTC

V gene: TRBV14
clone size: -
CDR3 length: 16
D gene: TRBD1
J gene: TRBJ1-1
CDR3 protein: CASSQDLGQGSTEAFF
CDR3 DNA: TGTGCCAGCAGCCAAGATTTGGGACAGGGGAGTACTGAAGCTTTCTTT

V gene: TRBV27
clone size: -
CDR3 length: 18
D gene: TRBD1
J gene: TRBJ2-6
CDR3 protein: CASSFIAQGQAGANVLTF
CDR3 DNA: TGTGCCAGCAGTTTTATAGCACAAGGACAGGCTGGGGCCAACGTCCTGACTTTC

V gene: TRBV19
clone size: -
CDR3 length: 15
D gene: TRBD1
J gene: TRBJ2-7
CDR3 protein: CASSIDRGVGYEQYF
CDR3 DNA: TGTGCCAGTAGTATCGACAGGGGCGTGGGCTACGAGCAGTACTTC

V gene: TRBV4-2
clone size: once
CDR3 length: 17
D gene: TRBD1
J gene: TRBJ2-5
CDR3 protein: CASSQELVTGVGETQYF
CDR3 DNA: TGTGCCAGCAGCCAAGAATTAGTGACAGGGGTTGGGGAGACCCAGTACTTC

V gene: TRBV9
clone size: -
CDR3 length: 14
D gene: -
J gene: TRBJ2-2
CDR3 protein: CASSVLSNTGELFF
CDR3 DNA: TGTGCCAGCAGCGTATTATCTAACACCGGGGAGCTGTTTTTT

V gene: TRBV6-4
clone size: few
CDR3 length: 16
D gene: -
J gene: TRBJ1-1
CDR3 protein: CASSDHAGGGSTEAFF
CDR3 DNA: TGTGCCAGCAGTGATCACGCTGGCGGAGGGAGCACTGAAGCTTTCTTT

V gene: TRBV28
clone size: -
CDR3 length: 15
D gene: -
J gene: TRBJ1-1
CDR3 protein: CASSSSGDLWTEAFF
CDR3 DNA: TGTGCCAGCAGCTCCTCAGGGGACCTCTGGACTGAAGCTTTCTTT

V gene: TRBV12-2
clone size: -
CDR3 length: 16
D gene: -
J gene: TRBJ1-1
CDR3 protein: CASRDVGLGGPTEAFF
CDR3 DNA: TGTGCAAGTCGCGATGTGGGGTTGGGAGGCCCCACTGAAGCTTTCTTT

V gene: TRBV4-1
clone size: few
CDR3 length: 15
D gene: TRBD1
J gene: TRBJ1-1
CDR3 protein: CASSQDGTGLTEAFF
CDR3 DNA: TGCGCCAGCAGCCAAGACGGGACAGGGTTGACTGAAGCTTTCTTT

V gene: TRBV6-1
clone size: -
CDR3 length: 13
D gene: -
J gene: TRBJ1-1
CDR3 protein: CASTRTVNTEAFF
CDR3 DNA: TGTGCCAGCACCCGGACAGTCAACACTGAAGCTTTCTTT

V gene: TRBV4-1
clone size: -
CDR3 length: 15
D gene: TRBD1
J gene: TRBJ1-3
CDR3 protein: CASSLGQGVGNTIYF
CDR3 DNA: TGCGCCAGCAGCCTCGGACAGGGGGTAGGAAACACCATATATTTT

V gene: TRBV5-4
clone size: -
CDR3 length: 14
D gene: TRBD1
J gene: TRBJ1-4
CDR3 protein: CASSLGTGPEKLFF
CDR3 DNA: TGTGCCAGCAGCTTGGGGACAGGGCCTGAAAAACTGTTTTTT

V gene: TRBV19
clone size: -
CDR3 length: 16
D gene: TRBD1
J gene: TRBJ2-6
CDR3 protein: CASSETGGPGANVLTF
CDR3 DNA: TGTGCCAGTAGTGAGACAGGGGGCCCTGGGGCCAACGTCCTGACTTTC

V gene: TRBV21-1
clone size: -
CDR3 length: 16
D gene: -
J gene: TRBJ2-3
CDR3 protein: CASSSLAGVGTDTQYF
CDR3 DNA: TGTGCCAGCAGCAGCTTAGCGGGAGTGGGCACAGATACGCAGTATTTT

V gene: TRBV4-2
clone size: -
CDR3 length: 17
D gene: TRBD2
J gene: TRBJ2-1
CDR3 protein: CASSQRALAGTYNEQFF
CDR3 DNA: TGTGCCAGCAGCCAACGGGCCCTAGCGGGGACCTACAATGAGCAGTTCTTC

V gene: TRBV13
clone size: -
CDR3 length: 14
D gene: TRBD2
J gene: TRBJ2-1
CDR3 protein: CASSILAGAGEQFF
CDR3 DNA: TGTGCCAGCAGCATATTAGCGGGAGCGGGGGAGCAGTTCTTC

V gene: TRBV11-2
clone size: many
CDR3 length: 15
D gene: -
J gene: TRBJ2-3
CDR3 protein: CASSHGNKGTDTQYF
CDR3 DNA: TGTGCCAGCAGCCACGGGAACAAGGGAACAGATACGCAGTATTTT

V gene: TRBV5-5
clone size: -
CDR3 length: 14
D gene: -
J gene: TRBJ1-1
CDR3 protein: CASSESTVNTEAFF
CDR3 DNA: TGTGCCAGCAGCGAGTCGACAGTGAACACTGAAGCTTTCTTT

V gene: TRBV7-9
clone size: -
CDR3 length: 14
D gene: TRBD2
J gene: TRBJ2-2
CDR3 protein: CASRNDAGAGELFF
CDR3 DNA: TGTGCCAGCAGGAACGACGCGGGAGCCGGGGAGCTGTTTTTT

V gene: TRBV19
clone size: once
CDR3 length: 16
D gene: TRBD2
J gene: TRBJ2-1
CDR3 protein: CASSIRGAGGRGEQFF
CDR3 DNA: TGTGCCAGTAGTATTAGGGGAGCGGGAGGCCGGGGTGAGCAGTTCTTC

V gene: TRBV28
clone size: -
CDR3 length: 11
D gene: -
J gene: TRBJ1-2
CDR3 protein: CASMGGVGYTF
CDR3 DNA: TGTGCCAGCATGGGGGGGGTCGGCTACACCTTC

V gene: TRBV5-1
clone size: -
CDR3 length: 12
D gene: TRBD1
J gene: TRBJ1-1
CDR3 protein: CASSEGQGIAFF
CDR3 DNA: TGCGCCAGCAGCGAGGGACAGGGTATTGCTTTCTTT

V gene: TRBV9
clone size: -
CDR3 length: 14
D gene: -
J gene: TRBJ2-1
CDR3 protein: CASSQTSNHNEQFF
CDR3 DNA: TGTGCCAGCAGCCAGACTAGTAACCACAATGAGCAGTTCTTC

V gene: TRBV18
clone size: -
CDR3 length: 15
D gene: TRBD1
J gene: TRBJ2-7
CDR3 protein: CASSQGGTGLVEQYF
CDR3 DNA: TGTGCCAGCTCGCAGGGGGGGACAGGGTTGGTCGAGCAGTACTTC

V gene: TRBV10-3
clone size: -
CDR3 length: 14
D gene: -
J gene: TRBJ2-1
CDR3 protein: CAISDRGSYNEQFF
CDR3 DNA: TGTGCCATCAGTGACAGAGGCTCCTACAATGAGCAGTTCTTC

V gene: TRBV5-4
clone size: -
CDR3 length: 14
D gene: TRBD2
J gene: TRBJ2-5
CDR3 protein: CASSFTRRGETQYF
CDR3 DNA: TGTGCCAGCAGCTTTACAAGGCGGGGGGAGACCCAGTACTTC

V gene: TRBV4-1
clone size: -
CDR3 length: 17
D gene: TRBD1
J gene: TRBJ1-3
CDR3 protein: CASSRGGTDGSGNTIYF
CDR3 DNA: TGCGCCAGCAGCCGGGGCGGGACAGACGGCTCTGGAAACACCATATATTTT

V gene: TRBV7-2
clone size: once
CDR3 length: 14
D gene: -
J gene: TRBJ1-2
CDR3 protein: CASSTHRQDYGYTF
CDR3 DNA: TGTGCCAGCAGCACCCATCGACAGGACTATGGCTACACCTTC

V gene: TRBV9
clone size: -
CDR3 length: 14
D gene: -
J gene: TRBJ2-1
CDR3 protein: CASSPRSSYNEQFF
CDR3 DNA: TGTGCCAGCAGCCCCCGCAGCTCCTACAATGAGCAGTTCTTC

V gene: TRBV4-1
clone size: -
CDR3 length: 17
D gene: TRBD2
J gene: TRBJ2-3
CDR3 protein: CASSPSRAGAGTDTQYF
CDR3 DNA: TGCGCCAGCAGCCCTTCTAGAGCGGGAGCTGGTACAGATACGCAGTATTTT

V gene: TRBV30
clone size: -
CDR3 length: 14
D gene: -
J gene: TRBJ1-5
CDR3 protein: CAGGHGNSNQPQHF
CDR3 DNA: TGTGCCGGTGGTCACGGTAATAGCAATCAGCCCCAGCATTTT

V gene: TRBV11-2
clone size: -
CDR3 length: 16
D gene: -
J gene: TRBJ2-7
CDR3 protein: CASSQLQGQPPYEQYF
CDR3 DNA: TGTGCCAGCAGCCAATTACAGGGTCAACCCCCTTACGAGCAGTACTTC

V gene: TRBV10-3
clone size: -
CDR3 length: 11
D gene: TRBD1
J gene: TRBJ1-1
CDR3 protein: CAISGTGGAFF
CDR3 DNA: TGTGCCATCAGTGGGACAGGGGGAGCTTTCTTT

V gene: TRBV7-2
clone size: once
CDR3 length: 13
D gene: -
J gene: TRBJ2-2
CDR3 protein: CASSPTRSGELFF
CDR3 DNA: TGTGCCAGCAGTCCCACTAGGTCCGGGGAGCTGTTTTTT

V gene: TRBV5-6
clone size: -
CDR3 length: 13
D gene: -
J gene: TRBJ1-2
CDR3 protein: CASSLGTVFGYTF
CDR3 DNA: TGTGCCAGCAGCTTGGGGACAGTGTTCGGCTACACCTTC

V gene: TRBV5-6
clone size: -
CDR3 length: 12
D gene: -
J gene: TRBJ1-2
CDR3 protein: CASSPGDYGYTF
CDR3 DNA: TGTGCCAGCAGCCCAGGGGACTATGGCTACACCTTC

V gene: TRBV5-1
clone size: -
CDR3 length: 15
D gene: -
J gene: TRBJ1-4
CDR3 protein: CASSDTGMPNEKLFF
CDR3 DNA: TGCGCCAGCAGCGATACAGGGATGCCTAATGAAAAACTGTTTTTT

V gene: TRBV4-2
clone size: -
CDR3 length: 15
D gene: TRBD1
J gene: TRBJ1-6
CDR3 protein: CASSPTGGDNSPLHF
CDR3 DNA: TGTGCCAGCAGCCCAACAGGGGGAGATAATTCACCCCTCCACTTT